The 5 T cell receptor beta chains given below trace back to one sample, sequenced in a study of shared clonotypes between healthy human individuals. Naive CD8 cells lacked CD45RO, underwent positive selection for CCR7 and left out terminally differentiated effector memory CD45RA+ cells. TCRdb keeps only in-frame clones here, not all; method: immunoSEQ multiplex PCR. The data show hundreds of thousands of clones, 96% seen once. Sequencing input: naive CD8+ T cells sorted from blood. The source of these receptors is a man under 40 in good health.

This rearrangement joins TRBV27 to TRBJ2-1, with a possible D match to TRBD2 (6 bases). V was pared by 4 bases and J by 0 bases, with 10 bases between. Germline CDR1 is MNHEY and CDR2 is SMNVEV (reference sequence). The CDR3 sequence is 15 residues long. The CDR3: CASSSPGDSYNEQFF. The CDR3 region has the DNA TGTGCCAGCAGTTCTCCGGGGGACTCCTACAATGAGCAGTTCTTC.

This rearrangement joins TRBV7-9 to TRBJ1-1, with D perhaps TRBD1 (5 bases). The V end was cut by 1 base, the J end by 7 bases, with 10 bases between. Germline-derived CDR1 and CDR2 are SEHNR and FQNEAQ (reference sequence). The length of the CDR3 is 13 residues. This CDR3 reads CASSLVTGHEAFF. The DNA for the CDR3 is TGTGCCAGCAGCTTAGTAACAGGCCATGAAGCTTTCTTT.

The chain couples TRBV28 to TRBJ2-1; a possible D gene is TRBD2 (6 bases). The CDR3 is made up of 15 amino acids. Trimming left V 1 base short and J 2 bases short, with 9 bases between. The germline CDR1 and CDR2 sequences are MDHEN and SYDVKM. The CDR3 DNA reads TGTGCCAGCAGTTTATCCCGGGAGACCTACAATGAGCAGTTCTTC. Amino acid sequence: CASSLSRETYNEQFF.

This sequence joins TRBV28 and TRBJ1-5, with a weak D call TRBD1 (5 bases). V lost 7 bases, J lost 4 bases, and 14 bases lay in between. The CDR3 totals 14 residues. Germline assignment: CDR1 MDHEN and CDR2 SYDVKM. The CDR3 nucleotides read TGTGCCAGCAATGACCGAGGGGTGAATCAGCCCCAGCATTTT. It is translated as CASNDRGVNQPQHF.

The chain links TRBV6-6 to TRBJ1-5, with D possibly being TRBD1 (6 bases). Germline V lookup: CDR1 MNHNY, CDR2 SVGAGI (reference sequence). The CDR3 contains 15 residues. V was clipped by 4 bases and J by 4 bases, with 14 bases between them. The CDR3 DNA sequence: TGTGCCAGCAGTTTATGGACAGAACGGAATCAGCCCCAGCATTTT. Amino acids: CASSLWTERNQPQHF.